The clone carrying this T cell receptor beta chain was counted only a few times. Its ends do not fully match the called genes, so a read error is possible. This entry is derived from a study of blood T cells in healthy people across ages. A second PCR of about 6 to 12 cycles used a sample-barcoded 5' primer and a J-beta primer mix. TCRdb processed the 5' RACE reads anew with MiXCR; each CDR3 protein has one entry. The table lists about 1 million distinct CDR3 sequences, 25% of them singletons. This CDR3 has 15 amino acids. Germline V gives CDR1 DFQATT, CDR2 SNEGSKA (reference sequence). These data also formed part of another study, on T cells of mothers and their children.

The gene calls are TRBV20-1 and TRBJ1-5; weak D call: TRBD1 (6 bases). This receptor was taken from a girl aged 2-10 years in good health. The sample taken for sequencing was blood. This CDR3 is CSAGTGHFSDQPQHF. CDR3 nucleotides: TGCAGTGCCGGCACGGGACATTTTAGCGATCAGCCCCAGCATTTT.